This paragraph reports one T cell receptor beta chain. As yet, its antigen is unknown. TCRdb re-called the RT-PCR reads through MiXCR, storing one row per CDR3 protein. Of 180,000 or so distinct CDR3 sequences listed, roughly 12% were seen once; the top ten hold approximately 32%. Trimming stripped 5 bases from V and 0 bases from J, with 7 bases between. The CDR3 runs 14 residues. Germline V gene sequence: CDR1 SEHNR, CDR2 FQNEAQ (reference sequence). This sample stems from a study of response to subunit inactivated influenza vaccine. Study outcomes and limitations: Authors suggested few new T cells are recruited by each seasonal influenza vaccination.

The sample was also linked to a second study, of T cells expressing NK-cell markers. That paper states: Making the TCR beta cDNA relied on 5'RACE template switching with UMIs. The sequencing cohort of eight donors included seven HCMV-seropositive individuals and one seronegative individual. It was still unclear whether expanded NKG2C+ T cell clones were HCMV specific.

This specimen was CD8+ T cells sorted from PBMCs, taken roughly 12 days after vaccination. The chain carries TRBV7-9 and TRBJ2-2, with no clear D. This TCR was recovered from a man aged 50 to 60 who received an inactivated influenza vaccine. CDR3 loop: CASSRVSNTGELFF. The CDR3 DNA reads TGTGCCAGCAGCCGGGTTTCGAACACCGGGGAGCTGTTTTTT. Together with reference TRBV7-9 and TRBJ2-2, the CDR3 gives the full variable domain: DTGVSQNPRHKITKRGQNVTFRCDPISEHNRLYWYRQTLGQGPEFLTYFQNEAQLEKSRLLSDRFSAERPKGSFSTLEIQRTEQGDSAMYLCASSRVSNTGELFFGEGSRLTVL.